This passage covers 27 T cell receptor beta chains from one sample sequenced in a study of cytotoxic CD8 clonotypes in ibrutinib-treated CLL. Libraries were prepared by immunoSEQ multiplex PCR; TCRdb keeps only in-frame clonotypes and omits some of them. The table shows about 160,000 clones, with roughly 86% occurring only once. This sample comprised PBMCs, obtained after 12 months of ibrutinib treatment. These receptors came from a human donor with chronic lymphocytic leukemia.

The V call is TRBV7-9, the J call TRBJ2-3; TRBD2 might be the D (5 bases). CDR1 and CDR2 (germline): SEHNR, FQNEAQ (reference sequence). The CDR3 extends over 13 amino acids. The ends were cut back, 3 bases at V and 5 bases at J, with 9 bases in the middle. CDR3 in amino acids: CASSFSSGDTQYF. CDR3 DNA sequence: TGTGCCAGCAGCTTCTCAAGCGGAGATACGCAGTATTTT.

The chain uses TRBV9 and TRBJ2-3; 7 positions match TRBD2. Unmatched junction bases numbered 7, after V lost 3 bases and J lost 6 bases. The CDR3 sequence is 14 residues long. CDR1 and CDR2 (germline): SGDLS, YYNGEE. CDR3 coding DNA: TGTGCCAGCAGCGCCGGGGGGAGCGCGGATACGCAGTATTTT. Its translation: CASSAGGSADTQYF.

The rearrangement uses TRBV5-3 and TRBJ1-5, with D possibly TRBD1 on 5 matching bases. TRBV5-3 is reported as an ORF; its role is uncertain. V dropped 4 bases and J dropped 9 bases, with 17 bases sitting between them. The length of the CDR3 is 14 residues. As DNA, the CDR3 is TGTGCCAGAAGCAGACAGACCCCGAGTAGGCCCCAGCATTTT. It codes for CARSRQTPSRPQHF.

V is TRBV4-3 and J is TRBJ2-3, with 11 bases lining up with TRBD2. Per the germline V gene, CDR1 is LGHNA and CDR2 is YSLEER. The CDR3 extends over 17 amino acids. V dropped 3 bases and J dropped 6; count of bases not matched to a gene: 11. CDR3: CASSHGTSGEGGDTQYF. DNA of the CDR3: TGCGCCAGCAGCCACGGGACTAGCGGAGAGGGGGGGGATACGCAGTATTTT.

The chain carries TRBV6-4 and TRBJ2-1, with D hard to call. There are 13 residues in the CDR3. The V gene lost 0 bases and the J gene lost 5 bases, with 5 bases spanning the gap. Germline loops: CDR1 MRHNA, CDR2 SNTAGT. The CDR3 is CASSDSQDNEQFF. CDR3 sequence (DNA): TGTGCCAGCAGTGACTCGCAGGACAATGAGCAGTTCTTC.

The chain links TRBV7-2 to TRBJ2-3, with TRBD2 matching over 8 bases. Germline V gene lookup returns CDR1 SGHTA and CDR2 FQGNSA. V was pared by 4 bases and J by 4 bases, with 4 bases of the junction left unmatched. The CDR3 runs to 14 residues. The DNA of the CDR3 is TGTGCCAGCAGCTCTACTAGCGGTTCAGATACGCAGTATTTT. Its translation is CASSSTSGSDTQYF.

The gene calls are TRBV7-2 and TRBJ2-6; 9 bases are a match to TRBD1. Germline V CDR1 and CDR2: SGHTA, FQGNSA. V shed 0 bases, J shed 1 base, and the junction held 10 bases outside the gene matches. The CDR3 extends over 20 amino acids. Written as DNA, the CDR3 is TGTGCCAGCAGCTTAGCTTATACAGGGGGCGCCCCATCTGGGGCCAACGTCCTGACTTTC. It is translated as CASSLAYTGGAPSGANVLTF.

This sequence joins TRBV18 and TRBJ2-7, with a tentative D call TRBD1 (5 bases). This CDR3 is built from 12 residues. CDR1 and CDR2 from the germline V gene are KGHSH and LQKENI. The V end was cut by 4 bases, the J end by 7 bases, with 11 bases between. CDR3 amino acids: CASSQGRGEQYF. In DNA, the CDR3 is TGTGCCAGCTCACAAGGTAGGGGTGAGCAGTACTTC.

The CDR3 region has the DNA TGTGCCAGCAGTGGCCAAATAAGCTTCCGGGTCGAGCAGTACTTC. This sequence encodes CASSGQISFRVEQYF. The V gene is TRBV6-1, the J gene TRBJ2-7; no reliable D call. Between the trimmed V and J ends, which lost 4 bases and 6 bases, there was a span of 19 bases. Germline CDR1 MNHNS, CDR2 SASEGT. This CDR3 has 15 residues.

The chain couples TRBV4-3 to TRBJ1-2; the D gene is possibly TRBD1 (6 bases). The V end was cut by 3 bases, the J end by 4 bases, with 15 bases between. Germline V gene lookup returns CDR1 LGHNA and CDR2 YSLEER. The CDR3 spans 15 residues. The CDR3 loop is CASSQGAGVGYGYTF. The CDR3 coding sequence is TGCGCCAGCAGCCAGGGGGCAGGCGTCGGCTATGGCTACACCTTC.

The CDR3 bases are TGTGCCAGCAGTTTTTTGGGTTGGGGACTAGCGGGAGTTTCGGCCGGGGAGCTGTTTTTT. Its protein product is CASSFLGWGLAGVSAGELFF. This chain links TRBV28 with TRBJ2-2, with 14 bases matching TRBD2. This CDR3 comprises 20 residues. The trim removed 3 bases at V and 6 bases at J, leaving 15 bases unmatched. The V gene's germline CDR1 is MDHEN and CDR2 SYDVKM.

The sample holds one count of this clone. V and J are TRBV30 and TRBJ1-3; D is ambiguous. Germline CDR1 is GTSNPN and CDR2 is SVGIG (reference sequence). The CDR3 has 13 residues. The V gene lost 3 bases and the J gene lost 0 bases, with 6 bases spanning the gap. The CDR3 sequence: CAWRAYSGNTIYF. The DNA of the CDR3 is TGTGCCTGGAGGGCTTACTCTGGAAACACCATATATTTT.

This chain links TRBV6-5 with TRBJ1-1; D unresolved. From germline, CDR1 is MNHEY and CDR2 SVGAGI. The CDR3 spans 15 residues. Trimming cost V 5 bases and J 1 base, with 14 bases left between them. The CDR3 DNA is TGTGCCAGCAGTGTATTCGGAACAGCGAACACTGAAGCTTTCTTT. Amino acids: CASSVFGTANTEAFF.

The genes are TRBV27 and TRBJ1-5, with 10 bases fitting TRBD1. The CDR3 is 16 amino acids. V lost 5 bases and J lost 6; bases outside the gene matches: 10. CDR1 MNHEY and CDR2 SMNVEV come from the germline V gene (reference sequence). The CDR3 nucleotides read TGTGCCAGCAGTCCTCGGACAGGGGGTCTCGGTCAGCCCCAGCATTTT. The encoded protein is CASSPRTGGLGQPQHF.

This clone was recorded a few times. The V and J genes are TRBV6-5 and TRBJ2-7, with D perhaps TRBD1 (5 bases). The CDR3 is 14 amino acids. The germline V gene has CDR1 MNHEY and CDR2 SVGAGI. V was clipped by 2 bases and J by 2 bases, with 10 bases between them. CDR3 bases: TGTGCCAGCAGTTACGACAGCTGGGCCTACGAGCAGTACTTC. Protein product: CASSYDSWAYEQYF.

The genes are TRBV5-1 and TRBJ2-6; 13 positions match TRBD2. The ends lost 4 bases at V and 7 bases at J; junction bases unmatched: 11. The germline V gene encodes CDR1 SGHRS and CDR2 YFSETQ. CDR3 length: 18 residues. The CDR3 spells CASSGTSGTSVGANVLTF. In nucleotides, the CDR3 is TGCGCCAGCAGCGGGACTAGCGGGACCTCCGTTGGAGCCAACGTCCTGACTTTC.

The rearrangement joins TRBV28 to TRBJ1-2; unclear D gene. The CDR3 extends over 12 amino acids. Trimming took off 8 bases at V and 4 bases at J, with 11 bases between the two ends. Germline CDR1 reads MDHEN; CDR2 reads SYDVKM. This chain's CDR3 is CASWELRYGYTF. In DNA form, the CDR3 reads TGTGCCAGCTGGGAGCTCCGCTATGGCTACACCTTC.

This clone occurred once. This chain links TRBV6-1 with TRBJ2-7; 12 bases are a match to TRBD2. V lost 3 bases and J lost 3; bases outside the gene matches: 0. CDR1 and CDR2 (germline): MNHNS, SASEGT. This CDR3 contains 14 residues. The CDR3 DNA is TGTGCCAGCAGTGAGACTAGCGGGGGCTACGAGCAGTACTTC. Its translation is CASSETSGGYEQYF.

The V call is TRBV19, the J call TRBJ1-2; the D is unclear. Germline values: CDR1 LNHDA, CDR2 SQIVND (reference sequence). Deletions cut 3 bases from V and 5 bases from J, with 16 bases between. This CDR3 has 15 amino acids. CDR3 coding DNA: TGTGCCAGTAGTATTCAACCCGAAAACGGGTATGGCTACACCTTC. Protein product: CASSIQPENGYGYTF.

The chain uses TRBV19 and TRBJ1-4; D is uncertain. The CDR3 covers 15 residues. Trimming removed 6 bases from V and 7 bases from J, with 18 bases in between. CDR1 is LNHDA, CDR2 SQIVND, per germline (reference sequence). CDR3 sequence (DNA): TGTGCCAGTAGGGATCCTTGGCCCCGTGGTGAAAAACTGTTTTTT. Encoded protein: CASRDPWPRGEKLFF.

The J gene is TRBJ1-5, the V gene TRBV7-9; tentative D call: TRBD1 (5 bases). Between the trimmed V and J ends, which lost 0 bases and 4 bases, there was a span of 10 bases. Germline V gene sequence: CDR1 SEHNR, CDR2 FQNEAQ (reference sequence). CDR3 size: 15 residues. The CDR3 region is CASSLAKGENQPQHF. CDR3 coding DNA: TGTGCCAGCAGCTTAGCTAAAGGGGAGAATCAGCCCCAGCATTTT.

The chain uses TRBV2 and TRBJ2-4; 7 nucleotides match TRBD1. The CDR3 loop spans 15 amino acids. V was clipped by 3 bases and J by 1 base; unmatched bases: 3. Germline CDR1 SNHLY, CDR2 FYNNEI. CDR3 sequence: CASSDQGVAKNIQYF. The CDR3 region has the DNA TGTGCCAGCAGTGACCAGGGGGTGGCCAAAAACATTCAGTACTTC.

The CDR3: CASRLLGGPYEQYF. CDR3 coding DNA: TGTGCCAGCAGACTCCTGGGCGGGCCCTACGAGCAGTACTTC. The chain links TRBV5-4 to TRBJ2-7; possibly TRBD2 for D (5 bases). The CDR3 is 14 residues long. Germline V gene lookup returns CDR1 SGHNT and CDR2 YYREEE (reference sequence). V lost 5 bases, J lost 2 bases, and 14 bases lay in between. The variable domain in full, with the rest retrieved from reference TRBV5-4 and TRBJ2-7, is ETGVTQSPTHLIKTRGQQVTLRCSSQSGHNTVSWYQQALGQGPQFIFQYYREEENGRGNFPPRFSGLQFPNYSSELNVNALELDDSALYLCASRLLGGPYEQYFGPGTRLTVT.

This clone has only a few counts. The chain's CDR3 is CASSLPGSYTF. The CDR3 coding sequence is TGTGCCAGCAGCTTACCGGGGTCCTACACCTTC. This sequence joins TRBV5-4 and TRBJ1-2, with D hard to call. Deletions cut 2 bases from V and 10 bases from J, with 9 bases between. This CDR3 spans 11 amino acids. Germline CDR1 is SGHNT and CDR2 is YYREEE (reference sequence).

This clone was seen a handful of times. The chain recombines TRBV5-1 with TRBJ1-1; TRBD1 is a possible D gene (5 bases). There are 20 residues in the CDR3. Germline CDR1 SGHRS, CDR2 YFSETQ. V shed 0 bases and J shed 1 base, with 25 bases lying between them. The CDR3 coding sequence is TGCGCCAGCAGCTTGGGTTATTACAGGAGGCCAGGGTTGGGGAACACTGAAGCTTTCTTT. Residues: CASSLGYYRRPGLGNTEAFF.

This chain connects TRBV28 to TRBJ2-3, with TRBD1 identical over 8 bases. V lost 7 bases, J lost 6 bases, and 6 bases stayed unmatched. Germline V CDR1 and CDR2: MDHEN, SYDVKM. The CDR3 is made up of 13 amino acids. The CDR3 DNA sequence: TGTGCCAGCAACGGACAGGGAGTGGATACGCAGTATTTT. Residues: CASNGQGVDTQYF.

The rearrangement uses TRBV18 and TRBJ1-3, with D possibly TRBD1 on 5 matching bases. The ends were cut back, 2 bases at V and 0 bases at J, with 14 bases in the middle. Germline V lookup: CDR1 KGHSH, CDR2 LQKENI. This CDR3 spans 17 amino acids. In DNA, the CDR3 is TGTGCCAGCTCACCAACGGGACTTACGAGCTCTGGAAACACCATATATTTT. Translation: CASSPTGLTSSGNTIYF.